Each of the 29 T cell receptor beta chains below was sequenced from the same sample in a study of T cell changes during pregnancy in multiple sclerosis. The table came from immunoSEQ multiplex PCR; TCRdb's copy has only in-frame clones and leaves some out. The table shows about 57,000 clones, with about 91% occurring only once. The source was CD4+ T cells from peripheral blood mononuclear cells, collected in the second trimester of pregnancy. Every receptor here comes from a female donor with multiple sclerosis, enrolled in a pregnancy study.

J is TRBJ1-1 and V is TRBV7-2; D call uncertain. Germline CDR1 SGHTA, CDR2 FQGNSA. Trimming cost V 3 bases and J 0 bases, with 8 bases left between them. This CDR3 has 14 amino acids. The CDR3 DNA reads as TGTGCCAGCAGCTTCGGGTCTATGAACACTGAAGCTTTCTTT. It is translated as CASSFGSMNTEAFF.

This clone showed up just once. The chain combines TRBV10-3 with TRBJ1-1; possible D gene TRBD1, 6 bases. Trimming took 3 bases from V and 1 from J, leaving 9 bases between them. Germline V CDR1 and CDR2: ENHRY, SYGVKD. The CDR3 spans 14 residues. The CDR3 nucleotides read TGTGCCATCAGTGACAGACAGGCGAACACTGAAGCTTTCTTT. Residues: CAISDRQANTEAFF.

The rearrangement joins TRBV5-1 to TRBJ2-3; 8 positions agree with TRBD1. Looked up from germline, CDR1 is SGHRS and CDR2 is YFSETQ. The CDR3 contains 16 residues. With V trimmed by 4 bases and J by 0 bases, 7 bases remained unmatched. In nucleotides, the CDR3 is TGCGCCAGCAGCCTCGAGGACAGGGAGAGCACAGATACGCAGTATTTT. The encoded protein is CASSLEDRESTDTQYF.

V usage is TRBV5-4 and J usage is TRBJ2-5, with D maybe TRBD2 (6 bases). V was trimmed by 4 bases and J by 2 bases, leaving 15 bases between them. Per the germline V gene, CDR1 is SGHNT and CDR2 is YYREEE (reference sequence). The CDR3 length is 15 residues. The CDR3 region is CASSPPGSGQETQYF. CDR3 nucleotides: TGTGCCAGCAGCCCCCCGGGCAGCGGGCAAGAGACCCAGTACTTC.

V gene TRBV14 combines with J gene TRBJ2-5; 11 bases are a match to TRBD2. There are 19 residues in the CDR3. V lost 0 bases, J lost 7 bases, and 16 bases stayed unmatched. Germline V gene data show CDR1 as SGHDN and CDR2 as FVKESK. The CDR3 loop is CASSQDLRSGGARGGTQYF. The CDR3 DNA reads TGTGCCAGCAGCCAAGATCTCCGTAGCGGGGGGGCCCGCGGAGGGACCCAGTACTTC.

The rearrangement uses TRBV6-5 and TRBJ2-1, with 8 bases lining up with TRBD2. Losses at the gene ends were 6 bases for V and 9 bases for J; bases not matched to a gene: 13. In germline, CDR1 is MNHEY, CDR2 SVGAGI. The length of the CDR3 is 15 residues. The CDR3 spells CASRPGASGYGEQFF. Here the CDR3 DNA reads TGTGCCAGCAGACCCGGAGCTAGCGGGTATGGTGAGCAGTTCTTC.

The sample holds one count of this clone. The J gene is TRBJ2-1, the V gene TRBV7-9; TRBD1 matches at 9 bases. V gave up 0 bases and J gave up 14 bases; unmatched junction bases: 2. This CDR3 is 12 amino acids long. Per germline, CDR1 SEHNR and CDR2 FQNEAQ (reference sequence). The CDR3 is CASSLAQGAKFF. In nucleotides, the CDR3 is TGTGCCAGCAGCTTAGCACAGGGGGCGAAGTTCTTC.

The chain links TRBV6-1 to TRBJ2-5; 7 bases are shared with TRBD1. V lost 5 bases to trimming and J lost 3 bases; unmatched junction nucleotides: 9. The CDR3 has 15 amino acids. CDR1 is MNHNS, CDR2 SASEGT, per germline. The CDR3 spells CASSTGTVPKETQYF. CDR3 in DNA: TGTGCCAGCAGTACAGGGACAGTCCCCAAAGAGACCCAGTACTTC.

The rearrangement links TRBV5-1 to TRBJ1-2, with D uncertain. The V end was cut by 2 bases, the J end by 8 bases, with 16 bases between. The V gene's germline CDR1 is SGHRS and CDR2 YFSETQ. The CDR3 length is 14 residues. The CDR3 spells CASSFQTPDGGYTF. The CDR3 DNA sequence: TGCGCCAGCAGCTTCCAGACTCCAGATGGCGGCTACACCTTC.

The genes are TRBV5-1 and TRBJ2-5; D might be TRBD1 (6 bases). Trimming cost V 2 bases and J 5 bases, with 10 bases left between them. CDR3 length equals 13 residues. Germline values: CDR1 SGHRS, CDR2 YFSETQ. The CDR3 nucleotides read TGCGCCAGCAGCTTACAGGGCGTGGAGACCCAGTACTTC. Its protein product is CASSLQGVETQYF. The full variable domain, rest sourced from reference TRBV5-1 and TRBJ2-5, is KAGVTQTPRYLIKTRGQQVTLSCSPISGHRSVSWYQQTPGQGLQFLFEYFSETQRNKGNFPGRFSGRQFSNSRSEMNVSTLELGDSALYLCASSLQGVETQYFGPGTRLLVL.

The CDR3 DNA sequence: TGCGCCAGCAGTTCCGGGACTAGCGGGAGTTGGGTAGAGCAGTTCTTC. This gives the protein CASSSGTSGSWVEQFF. The J gene is TRBJ2-1, the V gene TRBV5-1; TRBD2 matches at 14 bases. Trimming at V came to 5 bases and at J to 10 bases, leaving 11 bases not matched to a gene. Per the germline V gene, CDR1 is SGHRS and CDR2 is YFSETQ. The CDR3 runs 16 residues.

This chain uses TRBV2 with TRBJ1-2; D might be TRBD1 (5 bases). The CDR3 sequence is 11 residues long. CDR1 is SNHLY, CDR2 FYNNEI, per germline. Trimming cost V 5 bases and J 9 bases, with 10 bases left between them. Here the CDR3 DNA reads TGTGCCAGCAGTCTCAGGGAACGCTACACCTTC. It is translated as CASSLRERYTF. Full variable domain (remainder filled in from reference TRBV2 and TRBJ1-2): EPEVTQTPSHQVTQMGQEVILRCVPISNHLYFYWYRQILGQKVEFLVSFYNNEISEKSEIFDDQFSVERPDGSNFTLKIRSTKLEDSAMYFCASSLRERYTFGSGTRLTVV.

The genes are TRBV27 and TRBJ2-2, with 8 bases that match TRBD1. V was pared by 4 bases and J by 6 bases, with 13 bases of the junction left unmatched. The CDR3 runs 17 residues. Germline lookup yields CDR1 MNHEY and CDR2 SMNVEV (reference sequence). CDR3 loop: CASSSPTGAVAPGELFF. CDR3 sequence (DNA): TGTGCCAGCAGTTCCCCGACAGGGGCGGTTGCACCCGGGGAGCTGTTTTTT.

The genes are TRBV29-1 and TRBJ2-3; 8 bases map to TRBD1. Germline V gene lookup returns CDR1 SQVTM and CDR2 ANQGSEA. The CDR3 consists of 15 residues. Germline trimming cut 5 bases from V and 4 bases from J; bases unmatched to any gene: 11. The CDR3 region is CSVLGYRGIPDTQYF. In DNA, the CDR3 is TGCAGCGTTCTAGGATACAGGGGGATCCCAGATACGCAGTATTTT.

The chain employs TRBV7-3 and TRBJ2-5; 8 bases match TRBD1. With 2 bases clipped from V and 11 bases from J, the junction kept 7 bases outside the gene matches. This CDR3 has 13 residues. Germline assignment: CDR1 SGHTA and CDR2 FQGTGA. The CDR3 region is CASSLDRGGEQYF. CDR3 DNA sequence: TGTGCCAGCAGCTTAGACAGGGGAGGAGAGCAGTACTTC. The whole variable domain, remainder taken from reference TRBV7-3 and TRBJ2-5, is GAGVSQTPSNKVTEKGKYVELRCDPISGHTALYWYRQSLGQGPEFLIYFQGTGAADDSGLPNDRFFAVRPEGSVSTLKIQRTERGDSAVYLCASSLDRGGEQYFGPGTRLLVL.

The V gene is TRBV11-2, the J gene TRBJ2-7, with TRBD1 as a possible D gene (5 bases). CDR1 and CDR2 from the germline V gene are SGHAT and FQNNGV. CDR3 size: 15 residues. Trimming stripped 0 bases from V and 3 bases from J, with 12 bases between. CDR3 loop: CASSLDSLTDYEQYF. CDR3 DNA sequence: TGTGCCAGCAGCTTAGATAGTTTGACAGACTACGAGCAGTACTTC. The full variable domain, with the rest looked up from reference TRBV11-2 and TRBJ2-7, is EAGVAQSPRYKIIEKRQSVAFWCNPISGHATLYWYQQILGQGPKLLIQFQNNGVVDDSQLPKDRFSAERLKGVDSTLKIQPAKLEDSAVYLCASSLDSLTDYEQYFGPGTRLTVT.

The chain links TRBV6-5 to TRBJ1-2; 12 bases agree with TRBD1. The CDR3 loop spans 15 amino acids. CDR1 is MNHEY and CDR2 is SVGAGI in the germline V gene. V dropped 6 bases and J dropped 4; count of bases not matched to a gene: 6. The CDR3 region is CASRPGTGGIYGYTF. The CDR3 nucleotides read TGTGCCAGCAGACCTGGGACAGGGGGCATCTATGGCTACACCTTC.

This chain links TRBV6-1 with TRBJ1-3; D is undetermined. The CDR3 spans 15 residues. Germline assignment: CDR1 MNHNS and CDR2 SASEGT. Trimming shortened V by 5 bases and J by 4 bases, and 15 bases separated the two germline ends. CDR3 protein: CASSSWNPGGNTIYF. CDR3 nucleotide sequence: TGTGCCAGCAGTTCGTGGAATCCCGGGGGAAACACCATATATTTT.

V and J are TRBV9 and TRBJ1-1; TRBD1 agrees at 7 bases. Germline CDR1 is SGDLS and CDR2 is YYNGEE. V shed 8 bases, J shed 1 base, and the junction held 5 bases outside the gene matches. The CDR3 loop spans 13 amino acids. For the CDR3, the DNA is TGTGCCAGTGCAGGGGGGACGAACACTGAAGCTTTCTTT. It is translated as CASAGGTNTEAFF.

V is TRBV2 and J is TRBJ2-7; 9 bases are a match to TRBD1. Trimming cost V 4 bases and J 7 bases; bases outside gene matches: 11. Germline V gives CDR1 SNHLY, CDR2 FYNNEI. The length of the CDR3 is 15 residues. Here the CDR3 DNA reads TGTGCCAGCAGTGTAAGACAGGGGGGTACCTCTGAGCAGTACTTC. Protein sequence: CASSVRQGGTSEQYF. The full variable domain, with the rest looked up from reference TRBV2 and TRBJ2-7, is EPEVTQTPSHQVTQMGQEVILRCVPISNHLYFYWYRQILGQKVEFLVSFYNNEISEKSEIFDDQFSVERPDGSNFTLKIRSTKLEDSAMYFCASSVRQGGTSEQYFGPGTRLTVT.

This clone was detected only a few times. The J gene is TRBJ1-4, the V gene TRBV30; 9 bases are a match to TRBD1. Germline-derived CDR1 and CDR2 are GTSNPN and SVGIG (reference sequence). This CDR3 spans 14 amino acids. Trimming removed 2 bases from V and 8 bases from J; junction bases left unmatched: 6. This chain's CDR3 is CAWSSRQGEEKLFF. CDR3 DNA: TGTGCCTGGAGTTCCCGACAGGGGGAGGAAAAACTGTTTTTT.

V usage is TRBV5-6 and J usage is TRBJ2-5; D is ambiguous. The end of the DNA fits TRBJ2-7 better, so the J call may be wrong. CDR3 length: 15 amino acids. CDR1 SGHDT and CDR2 YYEEEE come from the germline V gene. In nucleotides, the CDR3 is TGTGCCAGCAGCTCCGGTGGGCCGACGTACCACGAGCAGTACTTC. As protein: CASSSGGPTYHEQYF.

J is TRBJ2-5 and V is TRBV6-5; 7 bases agree with TRBD1. The CDR3 sequence is 16 residues long. The junction had 7 bases not matched to a gene; V was cut back by 0 bases and J by 3 bases. From germline, CDR1 is MNHEY and CDR2 SVGAGI. The CDR3, as DNA: TGTGCCAGCAGTTACTCCCGGACAGGACGTAAAGAGACCCAGTACTTC. It is translated as CASSYSRTGRKETQYF.

The CDR3 loop is CASSYSLEAYEQYF. CDR3 coding DNA: TGTGCCAGCAGTTACTCTTTGGAGGCCTACGAGCAGTACTTC. The V call is TRBV6-5, the J call TRBJ2-7; a weak D match, TRBD2 (5 bases). Trimming cost V 0 bases and J 2 bases, with 8 bases left between them. In germline, CDR1 is MNHEY, CDR2 SVGAGI. The CDR3 sequence is 14 residues long.

The J gene is TRBJ2-2, the V gene TRBV6-1; 14 bases fit TRBD2. Germline-derived CDR1 and CDR2 are MNHNS and SASEGT. J gave up 4 bases and V 4 bases, and 5 bases lay outside the gene matches. The CDR3 spans 17 residues. CDR3 protein: CASSVGTSGSGTGELFF. The CDR3 nucleotides are TGTGCCAGCAGTGTTGGGACTAGCGGGAGCGGCACCGGGGAGCTGTTTTTT.

The rearrangement uses TRBV16 and TRBJ1-3, with D tentatively TRBD1 (6 bases). Germline lookup yields CDR1 KGHSY and CDR2 FQNENV. V lost 4 bases and J 3 bases, leaving 19 bases between the germline ends. The CDR3 is made up of 17 amino acids. DNA of the CDR3: TGTGCCAGCAGCCGATTCGTCACAGGGTTTTATGGAAACACCATATATTTT. Translated, it gives CASSRFVTGFYGNTIYF.

The rearrangement joins TRBV5-1 to TRBJ1-3; D is uncertain. This CDR3 has 13 amino acids. V dropped 6 bases and J dropped 2 bases, with 9 bases sitting between them. Germline V lookup: CDR1 SGHRS, CDR2 YFSETQ. CDR3 sequence: CASKEAAGNTIYF. The CDR3 DNA reads as TGCGCCAGCAAGGAGGCAGCTGGAAACACCATATATTTT.

The chain has TRBV6-4 and TRBJ1-6; 7 positions agree with TRBD1. V gave up 0 bases and J gave up 11 bases; unmatched junction bases: 7. The CDR3 contains 15 residues. In germline, CDR1 is MRHNA, CDR2 SNTAGT. The CDR3 reads CASSDSPGGRTPLHF. DNA of the CDR3: TGTGCCAGCAGTGACTCTCCAGGGGGAAGGACACCCCTCCACTTT.

The chain is built from TRBV2 and TRBJ1-2; weak D call: TRBD1 (6 bases). V lost 7 bases, J lost 8 bases, and 23 bases lay in between. CDR1 is SNHLY, CDR2 FYNNEI, per germline. The CDR3 spans 15 residues. The CDR3 coding sequence is TGTGCCAGCACCCCCCGAAGACAGGCTGAAGGAGGCTACACCTTC. Protein: CASTPRRQAEGGYTF.